What follows describes a single T cell receptor beta chain. Its antigen is currently unknown. The entry originates in a study of cytomegalovirus exposure and HLA in healthy donors. Study observations and caveats: Cytomegalovirus status was reportedly diagnosed by the classifier with high sensitivity and specificity. In the roughly 130 validation repertoires, a later analysis found that first-cohort TCR clusters tended to co-occur.

TCRdb keeps only in-frame clones here, not all; method: immunoSEQ multiplex PCR. The sample lists fewer than 90,000 clones, 94% occurring once. Germline V gene sequence: CDR1 ENHRY, CDR2 SYGVKD. The ends lost 6 bases at V and 2 bases at J; junction bases unmatched: 5. The CDR3 has 16 residues. The roughly 120-subject validation cohort, separate from the approximately 660-subject first cohort, included the donors. The sequencing sample was made of PBMCs. This receptor was obtained from a woman aged 18-35 years in good health and CMV-seronegative. The chain couples TRBV10-3 to TRBJ2-2, with 11 bases fitting TRBD1. The CDR3 loop is CAIRMDRGPNTGELFF. CDR3 sequence (DNA): TGTGCCATCAGAATGGACAGGGGGCCAAACACCGGGGAGCTGTTTTTT.